The T cell receptor (beta chain) described here comes from a study of patients and donors after allogeneic stem cell transplantation. The length of the CDR3 is 12 residues. V lost 4 bases, J lost 14 bases, and 14 bases lay in between. Germline V gene lookup returns CDR1 SGHNT and CDR2 YENEEA. MiXCR was run by TCRdb on the RT-PCR reads, yielding one entry per CDR3 protein. This table holds 90,000 to 130,000 distinct CDR3 sequences, less than 45% found once. Input material: blood, either unsorted or a sorted T cell fraction (not recorded which). This receptor was identified in a human donor who was either an allogeneic HSCT recipient or a stem cell or donor lymphocyte infusion donor (not recorded which). It is not recorded whose cells these are; they may come from a transplant donor. The chain recombines TRBV11-3 with TRBJ1-4, with D maybe TRBD1 (5 bases). The CDR3 bases are TGTGCCAGCAGCTCAGGGAGACAGAGCCTGTTTTTT. Translating gives CASSSGRQSLFF.